This T cell receptor beta chain derives from a study of cytomegalovirus exposure and HLA in healthy donors. The CDR3 contains 14 residues. The V and J ends lost 4 bases and 3 bases, in that order; junction bases with no gene match: 2. Germline CDR1 is MNHEY and CDR2 is SVGAGI. With respect to this clone: Its matching antigen is unknown.

PCR was performed using 60 Vbeta and 13 Jbeta primers. Per the original data handling: Some 80 million unique TCR beta chains, 9.5 million to 14 million shared, were counted in a later analysis. Method: immunoSEQ multiplex PCR; TCRdb's copy keeps in-frame clones and lacks some. V and J calls and clone size come straight from that table; D and trimming were deduced from the DNA. The table lists more than 95,000 clones, over 65% of them singletons. General observations from the study: Links to common viral pathogens appeared, in a later analysis, for several of the most significant clusters.

Source material: PBMCs. The chain carries TRBV6-5 and TRBJ2-7; 11 bases map to TRBD1. The clonotype originates from a man aged 18 to 30 in good health and CMV-seropositive. DNA of the CDR3: TGTGCCAGCAGTTTCGGGACAGGGGGCTACGAGCAGTACTTC. Translation: CASSFGTGGYEQYF.